Listed below are T cell receptor beta chains from one sample, sequenced in a study of blood T cell repertoires in COVID-19. Assay: immunoSEQ multiplex PCR; the TCRdb copy retains only in-frame clones and omits some. The table has about half a million clones, 80% to 90% seen once. Sequencing was carried out using peripheral blood. These receptors were taken from a human donor in a cohort sampled during active COVID-19. Each CDR3 is given with its conserved first and last residue. Each record gives: D gene, clone size, V gene, J gene, CDR3 DNA, CDR3 protein. A D gene is named only where the DNA matches it firmly. Clone sizes are given selectively: once, few, many, or a class where the clone is expanded.

>.|.|TRBV12-3/TRBV12-4|TRBJ2-2
TGTGCCAGCAGTTTACAGGGCCCCGGGGAGCTGTTTTTT
CASSLQGPGELFF
>TRBD1|.|TRBV2|TRBJ2-7
TGTGCCAGCAGCAACAGGGGGCGCTTCTACGAGCAGTACTTC
CASSNRGRFYEQYF
>TRBD1|.|TRBV7-3|TRBJ1-1
TGTGCCAGCGGGGCGACAGGGGCAACTGAAGCTTTCTTT
CASGATGATEAFF
>.|.|TRBV6-5|TRBJ1-2
TGTGCCAGCAGACACCAGGGAAGTGACCACTATGGCTACACCTTC
CASRHQGSDHYGYTF
>TRBD2|.|TRBV9|TRBJ2-7
TGTGCCAGCAGCTCTCTAGCGGGAGCCCAATACGAGCAGTACTTC
CASSSLAGAQYEQYF
>TRBD2|.|TRBV19|TRBJ2-1
TGTGCCAGTAGTCCCCGACTAGCGGGAGCCTACAATGAGCAGTTCTTC
CASSPRLAGAYNEQFF
>.|.|TRBV7-3|TRBJ2-2
TGTGCCAGCAGCTTAATAGGGGGGACAGACACCGGGGAGCTGTTTTTT
CASSLIGGTDTGELFF
>TRBD1|.|TRBV19|TRBJ1-5
TGTGCCAGTAGTCCCTGGGACAGGGGTCAGCCCCAGCATTTT
CASSPWDRGQPQHF
>.|once|TRBV29-1|TRBJ1-4
TGCAGCGGACTGGGGGCAGGGATTAATGAAAAACTGTTTTTT
CSGLGAGINEKLFF
>.|once|TRBV4-1|TRBJ1-1
TGCGCCAGCAGCCAACCTCAAATGGGGCAGTGGGAAGCTTTCTTT
CASSQPQMGQWEAFF
>TRBD1|.|TRBV5-6|TRBJ1-6
TGTGCCAGCAGCTATATTGAGGGACAGTTGAATTCACCCCTCCACTTT
CASSYIEGQLNSPLHF
>.|.|TRBV12-3/TRBV12-4|TRBJ2-5
TGTGCCAGCAGTTCCTCGGGAGAGGAGACCCAGTACTTC
CASSSSGEETQYF
>TRBD1|.|TRBV19|TRBJ1-2
TGTGCCAGTAGAGATGTAGACAGGGCCAACTATGGCTACACCTTC
CASRDVDRANYGYTF
>.|.|TRBV30|TRBJ2-5
TGTGCCTGGAATGGGGGGAGAGAGACCCAGTACTTC
CAWNGGRETQYF
>.|.|TRBV28|TRBJ1-2
TGTGCCAGCAGTCTCGGGTCCTTCGGCTACACCTTC
CASSLGSFGYTF
>TRBD2|.|TRBV27|TRBJ2-1
TGTGCCAGCGGGATAGCGGGAAGCAATGAGCAGTTCTTC
CASGIAGSNEQFF
>.|once|TRBV4-3|TRBJ1-1
TGCGCCAGCAGCCAAGATGGGGCGGCAGGTGAAGCTTTCTTT
CASSQDGAAGEAFF